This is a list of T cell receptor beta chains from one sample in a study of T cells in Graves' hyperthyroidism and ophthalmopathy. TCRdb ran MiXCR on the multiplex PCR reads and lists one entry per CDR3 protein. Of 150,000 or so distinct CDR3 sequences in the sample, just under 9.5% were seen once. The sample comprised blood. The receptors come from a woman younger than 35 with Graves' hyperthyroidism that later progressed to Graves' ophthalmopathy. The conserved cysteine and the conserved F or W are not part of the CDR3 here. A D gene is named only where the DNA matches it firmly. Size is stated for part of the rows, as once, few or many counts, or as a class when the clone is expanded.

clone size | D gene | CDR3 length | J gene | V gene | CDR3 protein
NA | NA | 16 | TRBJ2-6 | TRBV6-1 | ASSKGRTGFSGANVLT
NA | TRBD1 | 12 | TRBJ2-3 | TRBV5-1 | ASSPGQGARGQY
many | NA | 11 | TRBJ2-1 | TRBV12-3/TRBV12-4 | ASRTAPYNEQF
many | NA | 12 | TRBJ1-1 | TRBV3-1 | ASSPLITGPEAF
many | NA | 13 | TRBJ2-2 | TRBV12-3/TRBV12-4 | ASSFSGVGTGELF
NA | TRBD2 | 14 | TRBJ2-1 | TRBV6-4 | ASSPETSGGFNEQF
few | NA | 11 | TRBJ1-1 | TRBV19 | ASSMVQGREAF
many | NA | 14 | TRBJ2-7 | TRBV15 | ATSRDSGEIAYEQY
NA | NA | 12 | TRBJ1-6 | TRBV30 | AWETTDHNSPLH
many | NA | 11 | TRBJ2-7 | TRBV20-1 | SASLWGGDEQY
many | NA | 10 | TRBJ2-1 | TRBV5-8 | ASSLASPEQF
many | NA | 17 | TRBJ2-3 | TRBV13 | ASSPEKIFGERSTDTQY
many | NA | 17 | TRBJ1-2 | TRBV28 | ASSLNTGLNSPLDYGYT
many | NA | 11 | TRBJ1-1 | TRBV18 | ASSPAMNTEAF
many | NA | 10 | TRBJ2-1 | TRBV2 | ASKGSYNEQF
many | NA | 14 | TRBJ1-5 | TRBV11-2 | ASSPGMMGARQPQH
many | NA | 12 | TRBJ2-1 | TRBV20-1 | SAQSLGTVNEQF
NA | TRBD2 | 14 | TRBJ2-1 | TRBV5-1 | ASSRTTSGRSGEQF
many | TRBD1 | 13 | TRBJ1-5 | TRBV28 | ASSTTGGKNQPQH
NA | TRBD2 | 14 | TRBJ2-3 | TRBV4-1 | ASSHSGGAITDTQY
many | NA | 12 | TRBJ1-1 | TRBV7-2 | ASSLGGINTEAF
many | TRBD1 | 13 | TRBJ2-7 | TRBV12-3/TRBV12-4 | ASSSGQGDRHEQY
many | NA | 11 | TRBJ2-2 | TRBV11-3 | ASSPLATGELF
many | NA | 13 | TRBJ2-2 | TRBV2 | ASSEWQSNTGELF
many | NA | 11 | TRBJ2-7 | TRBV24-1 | ATSDGGRYEQY
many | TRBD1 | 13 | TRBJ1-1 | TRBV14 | ASSQGDRGNTEAF
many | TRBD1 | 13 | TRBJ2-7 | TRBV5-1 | ASGAVGQGSDEQY
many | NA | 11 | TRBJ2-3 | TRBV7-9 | ASSRGVADTQY
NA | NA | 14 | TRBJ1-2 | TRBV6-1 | ASRPGRGESNYGYT
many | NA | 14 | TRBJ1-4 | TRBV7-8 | ASSGRGPSTNEKLF
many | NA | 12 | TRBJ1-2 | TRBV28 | ASSLANTNYGYT
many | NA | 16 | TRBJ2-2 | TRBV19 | ASSVSAPETTDTGELF
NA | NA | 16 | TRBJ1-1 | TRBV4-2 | ASSQRLRGPLMNTEAF
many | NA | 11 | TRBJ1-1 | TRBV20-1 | SAGGMLNTEAF
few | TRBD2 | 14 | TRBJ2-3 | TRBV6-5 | ASSDSGGGPGDTQY
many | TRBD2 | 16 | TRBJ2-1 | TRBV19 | ASSPSWSGGTAANEQF
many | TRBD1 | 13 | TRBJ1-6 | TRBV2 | ASSRQGTVDSPLH
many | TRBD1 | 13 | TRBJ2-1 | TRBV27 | ASSFPGTAYNEQF
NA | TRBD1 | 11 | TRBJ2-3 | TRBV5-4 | ASRGQGEDTQY
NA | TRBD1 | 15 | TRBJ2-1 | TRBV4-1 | ASSQDVQGAWDNEQF
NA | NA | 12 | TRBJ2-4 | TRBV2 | ASMSTVAKNIQY
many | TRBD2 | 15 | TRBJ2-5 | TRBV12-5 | APPTSPHGGAKETQY
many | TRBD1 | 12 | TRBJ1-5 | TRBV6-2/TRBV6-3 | ASSDGQGRQPQH
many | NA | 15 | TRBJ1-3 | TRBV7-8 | ASSARMRGNSGNTIY
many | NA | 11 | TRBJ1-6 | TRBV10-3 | AITAGSNSPLH
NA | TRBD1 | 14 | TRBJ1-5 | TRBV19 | ASKSGQGGWIQPQH
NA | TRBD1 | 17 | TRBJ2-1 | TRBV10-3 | AISAFYPRGQGEYNEQF
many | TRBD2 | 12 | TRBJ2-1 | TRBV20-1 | SAPSGRTYNEQF
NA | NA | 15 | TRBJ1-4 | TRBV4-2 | ASSRITTAAGGEKLF
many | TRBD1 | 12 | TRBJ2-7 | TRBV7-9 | ASSKRQGTYEQY